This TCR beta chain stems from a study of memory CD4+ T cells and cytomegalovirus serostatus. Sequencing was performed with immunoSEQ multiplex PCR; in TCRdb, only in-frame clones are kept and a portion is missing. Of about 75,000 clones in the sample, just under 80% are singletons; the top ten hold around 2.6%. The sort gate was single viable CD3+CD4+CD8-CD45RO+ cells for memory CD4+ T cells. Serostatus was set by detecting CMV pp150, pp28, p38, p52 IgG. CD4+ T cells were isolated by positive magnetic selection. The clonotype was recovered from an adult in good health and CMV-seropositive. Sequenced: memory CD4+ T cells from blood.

As DNA, the CDR3 is TGCGCCAGCAGTGAGTCGGACAGGGTGGGCACAGATACGCAGTATTTT. This translates into CASSESDRVGTDTQYF. The rearrangement uses TRBV10-2 and TRBJ2-3; 8 bases fit TRBD1. The junction had 3 bases not matched to a gene; V was cut back by 0 bases and J by 1 base. This CDR3 contains 16 residues. CDR1 WSHSY and CDR2 SAAADI come from the germline V gene.